This T cell receptor (beta chain) was captured in a study of beta chain features in type 1 diabetes. At the level of the study: Examination spanned around 110 million sorted cells from all samples.

V dropped 2 bases and J dropped 3 bases, with 14 bases sitting between them. The germline CDR1 and CDR2 sequences are MNHEY and SMNVEV (reference sequence). CDR3 length: 17 residues. This clone showed up just a few times. What it binds is not known. Every bit of the isolated RNA underwent reverse transcription, so sequencing read expressed TCRB transcripts. Generated by immunoSEQ multiplex PCR, the TCRdb table keeps only in-frame clones and is missing some. The repertoire holds 850,000 to 900,000 clones, with about a sixth as singletons. Study-wide results and caveats: When cDNA is sequenced, cells with high TCR expression could be over-represented.

The TCR was taken from a woman under 30 in good health. Sequenced: naive CD4+ T cells from blood. This chain joins TRBV27 and TRBJ2-6; no definite D call. The CDR3 nucleotides are TGTGCCAGCAGTTTACGGCTACCAAACTTTGGGGCCAACGTCCTGACTTTC. It is translated as CASSLRLPNFGANVLTF.